This T cell receptor (beta chain) was profiled in a study of graft-versus-host responses after intestinal transplantation. Background on the study: Every transplant recipient was induced with anti-thymocyte globulin, then maintained on tacrolimus and steroids for roughly 3 years.

On this clone: Its antigen is unknown.

General study results and limits: Marrow from the recipient contained GvH clones, some of which had appeared first in ileum or blood.

Some clones are missing from TCRdb's copy, which holds only in-frame ones; the method was immunoSEQ multiplex PCR. The sample has 40,000 to 55,000 clones, about 89% seen once. The ends were cut back, 1 base at V and 2 bases at J, with 33 bases in the middle. The CDR3 extends over 22 amino acids. Germline CDR1 is MNHEY and CDR2 is SMNVEV (reference sequence). The chain recombines TRBV27 with TRBJ2-7; the D gene is possibly TRBD1 (7 bases). The specimen comprised unstimulated CD4+ T cells sorted from spleen or lymph node cells, sampled before transplant. The source of this sequence is a human donor who was the organ donor for an intestinal transplant. CDR3 sequence reads: CASSLFFVTPGQMVGGAYEQYF. The CDR3 coding sequence is TGTGCCAGCAGTTTATTTTTCGTGACGCCGGGACAGATGGTCGGGGGCGCCTACGAGCAGTACTTC.